The 27 T cell receptor beta chains in this list originate from one sample, sequenced in a study of cytomegalovirus exposure and HLA in healthy donors. Only in-frame clones appear in the TCRdb table, and some are missing; sequencing was by immunoSEQ multiplex PCR. The sample shows roughly 70,000 clones, around 95% of them seen only once. The sequencing input was PBMCs. These receptors all stem from a young man in good health and CMV-seronegative.

The rearrangement links TRBV6-6 to TRBJ1-5; unclear D gene. Germline CDR1 MNHNY, CDR2 SVGAGI (reference sequence). This CDR3 is 13 amino acids long. V was shortened by 2 bases and J by 5 bases, with 7 bases between the two germline ends. CDR3 loop: CASSYLGHQPQHF. In nucleotides, the CDR3 is TGTGCCAGCAGTTACCTCGGTCATCAGCCCCAGCATTTT.

The rearrangement links TRBV10-3 to TRBJ1-1; possible D gene TRBD1, 5 bases. Trimming removed 2 bases from V and 4 bases from J, with 11 bases in between. The germline V gene has CDR1 ENHRY and CDR2 SYGVKD. The CDR3 sequence is 14 residues long. CDR3 in amino acids: CAISEQEGFTEAFF. The CDR3, as DNA: TGTGCCATCAGTGAGCAGGAGGGGTTCACTGAAGCTTTCTTT.

This clone appeared a few times. V usage is TRBV14 and J usage is TRBJ1-2; a possible D gene is TRBD1 (6 bases). The CDR3 has 14 amino acids. The germline gives CDR1 SGHDN, CDR2 FVKESK. Trimming cost V 2 bases and J 4 bases, with 11 bases left between them. The CDR3 region is CASSQMRGGYGYTF. The CDR3 nucleotides are TGTGCCAGCAGCCAAATGAGAGGGGGCTATGGCTACACCTTC.

This clone was recorded only once. This chain uses TRBV7-8 with TRBJ2-7, with 9 bases lining up with TRBD2. Germline trimming cut 5 bases from V and 2 bases from J; bases unmatched to any gene: 4. Germline-derived CDR1 and CDR2 are SGHVS and FQNEAQ. The CDR3 runs 14 residues. CDR3 region: CASSPSGKPYEQYF. Here the CDR3 DNA reads TGTGCCAGCAGCCCTAGCGGGAAACCCTACGAGCAGTACTTC.

The chain is built from TRBV5-4 and TRBJ1-4, with 8 bases matching TRBD1. Germline lookup yields CDR1 SGHNT and CDR2 YYREEE (reference sequence). The CDR3 consists of 15 residues. Trimming took 1 base from V and 8 from J; bases not matched to a gene: 7. Here the CDR3 reads CASSLLDRVGEKLFF. In DNA, the CDR3 is TGTGCCAGCAGCTTGCTGGACAGGGTCGGGGAAAAACTGTTTTTT.

The CDR3 spells CASKAGGSLDTQYF. CDR3 coding DNA: TGTGCCAGCAAAGCGGGAGGGTCTCTGGATACGCAGTATTTT. The gene calls are TRBV9 and TRBJ2-3, with TRBD2 matching 10 bases. With 6 bases clipped from V and 6 bases from J, the junction kept 7 bases outside the gene matches. Germline V gene sequence: CDR1 SGDLS, CDR2 YYNGEE. The CDR3 has 14 residues.

The gene calls are TRBV11-1 and TRBJ2-1, with D maybe TRBD2 (6 bases). The germline gives CDR1 SGHAT, CDR2 FQDESV (reference sequence). The CDR3 has 16 residues. The V gene lost 3 bases and the J gene lost 3 bases, with 15 bases spanning the gap. The CDR3: CASSLTPREIYNEQFF. The CDR3 bases are TGTGCCAGCAGCTTGACGCCCCGGGAGATCTACAATGAGCAGTTCTTC.

This clone was picked up a small number of times. This chain uses TRBV30 with TRBJ2-7; D is uncertain. Between the trimmed V and J ends, which lost 2 bases and 2 bases, there was a span of 4 bases. CDR1 GTSNPN and CDR2 SVGIG come from the germline V gene (reference sequence). This CDR3 region has 11 residues. CDR3 bases: TGTGCCTGGAGTAGCACCTACGAGCAGTACTTC. This translates into CAWSSTYEQYF.

The chain combines TRBV6-5 with TRBJ2-1, with D tentatively TRBD2 (6 bases). The CDR3 covers 13 residues. Looked up from germline, CDR1 is MNHEY and CDR2 is SVGAGI. Trimming took 8 bases from V and 7 from J, leaving 15 bases between them. The CDR3, as DNA: TGTGCCAGCGGGCGGGACCCGAGGAATGAGCAGTTCTTC. Protein product: CASGRDPRNEQFF.

This chain uses TRBV29-1 with TRBJ2-3; 10 positions agree with TRBD2. V dropped 1 base and J dropped 2; count of bases not matched to a gene: 9. The CDR3 extends over 17 amino acids. Germline V gene data show CDR1 as SQVTM and CDR2 as ANQGSEA. CDR3 protein: CSVEVVVAGGYTDTQYF. The CDR3 DNA follows: TGCAGCGTTGAAGTAGTTGTAGCGGGAGGTTACACAGATACGCAGTATTTT.

The rearrangement uses TRBV6-1 and TRBJ2-2, with TRBD2 matching over 7 bases. The CDR3 spans 14 residues. Losses at the gene ends were 8 bases for V and 6 bases for J; bases not matched to a gene: 9. CDR1 MNHNS and CDR2 SASEGT come from the germline V gene. For the CDR3, the DNA is TGTGCCAGCGAAGGTCGAGCGGGGCCCGGGGAGCTGTTTTTT. It specifies CASEGRAGPGELFF.

This clone was observed a single time. V and J are TRBV4-1 and TRBJ1-6; TRBD1 is a possible D gene (6 bases). V gave up 4 bases and J gave up 5 bases, with 12 bases separating them. The CDR3 runs to 15 residues. Germline V gene sequence: CDR1 MGHRA, CDR2 YSYEKL. For the CDR3, the DNA is TGCGCCAGCAGCCCAACGGGACAACATAATTCACCCCTCCACTTT. Protein: CASSPTGQHNSPLHF.

The chain couples TRBV10-1 to TRBJ2-7, with a weak D call TRBD1 (5 bases). The germline gives CDR1 WNHNN, CDR2 SYGVQD (reference sequence). Deletions cut 2 bases from V and 3 bases from J, with 14 bases between. This CDR3 is 15 amino acids long. The CDR3: CASSEGRDPHYEQYF. The CDR3 nucleotides are TGCGCCAGCAGTGAGGGCAGGGATCCCCACTACGAGCAGTACTTC.

This clone was counted once. This chain links TRBV6-1 with TRBJ2-7; 8 bases line up with TRBD2. The CDR3 sequence is 15 residues long. CDR1 and CDR2 from the germline V gene are MNHNS and SASEGT. After removal of 6 bases from V and 2 bases from J, the junction contained 9 bases not matched to a gene. Here the CDR3 reads CASRYGTSLPYEQYF. CDR3 nucleotide sequence: TGTGCCAGCAGGTACGGGACTAGTCTTCCCTACGAGCAGTACTTC.

V is TRBV4-2 and J is TRBJ1-2; tentative D call: TRBD1 (5 bases). In germline, CDR1 is LGHNA, CDR2 YNFKEQ. With 4 bases removed from V and 6 bases from J, the gap between germline ends came to 15 bases. This CDR3 contains 14 residues. The chain's CDR3 is CASSRIQGSNGYTF. Here the CDR3 DNA reads TGTGCCAGCAGCCGCATCCAGGGCAGTAATGGCTACACCTTC.

The count of this clone is one. The V gene is TRBV19, the J gene TRBJ1-1; 8 nucleotides align to TRBD1. The germline V gene encodes CDR1 LNHDA and CDR2 SQIVND (reference sequence). The CDR3 extends over 14 amino acids. Trimming removed 7 bases from V and 0 bases from J; junction bases left unmatched: 4. CDR3 residues: CASTLDRVNTEAFF. The CDR3 coding sequence is TGTGCCAGTACTCTGGACAGGGTGAACACTGAAGCTTTCTTT.

The chain joins TRBV5-1 to TRBJ2-1; weak D call: TRBD1 (5 bases). V lost 0 bases and J lost 8, with 15 bases in between. CDR1 and CDR2 from the germline V gene are SGHRS and YFSETQ. The CDR3 sequence is 15 residues long. The CDR3 loop reads CASSLGQGIIDEQFF. CDR3 DNA: TGCGCCAGCAGCTTGGGTCAGGGTATCATCGATGAGCAGTTCTTC.

V and J are TRBV28 and TRBJ2-5, with D possibly matching TRBD1 (6 bases). The V end was cut by 2 bases, the J end by 5 bases, with 15 bases between. This CDR3 has 15 amino acids. Germline V gene lookup returns CDR1 MDHEN and CDR2 SYDVKM. DNA for the CDR3: TGTGCCAGCAGTTTAACAGGGTCTTTTGTCGAGACCCAGTACTTC. Translated, it gives CASSLTGSFVETQYF.

The table lists this clone with a few counts. The chain employs TRBV30 and TRBJ2-6, with a possible D match to TRBD1 (5 bases). The CDR3 contains 16 residues. Germline V lookup: CDR1 GTSNPN, CDR2 SVGIG (reference sequence). Trimming stripped 2 bases from V and 0 bases from J, with 11 bases between. This chain's CDR3 is CAWSFTGTSGANVLTF. The CDR3 DNA follows: TGTGCCTGGAGTTTCACAGGTACCTCTGGGGCCAACGTCCTGACTTTC.

V usage is TRBV9 and J usage is TRBJ1-6, with TRBD1 as a possible D gene (5 bases). V was clipped by 3 bases and J by 10 bases, with 11 bases between them. CDR1 and CDR2 (germline): SGDLS, YYNGEE. This CDR3 is 13 amino acids long. The CDR3 loop reads CASSETYRSPLHF. The DNA of the CDR3 is TGTGCCAGCAGCGAGACGTACAGGTCACCCCTCCACTTT.

This chain links TRBV6-6 with TRBJ2-7; a weak D match, TRBD2 (5 bases). Trimming left V 2 bases short and J 4 bases short, with 15 bases between. The CDR3 is 15 residues long. Looked up from germline, CDR1 is MNHNY and CDR2 is SVGAGI (reference sequence). The CDR3 coding sequence is TGTGCCAGCAGTTACCTAGGTTCGGGGAAATACGAGCAGTACTTC. Protein product: CASSYLGSGKYEQYF.

The chain combines TRBV15 with TRBJ1-2, with 9 bases identical to TRBD1. The CDR3 is made up of 14 amino acids. Losses at the gene ends were 2 bases for V and 8 bases for J; bases not matched to a gene: 6. CDR1 is LNHNV and CDR2 is YYDKDF in the germline V gene (reference sequence). The CDR3 bases are TGTGCCACCAGCAGAAAACAGGGGGCAGGGGGCTACACCTTC. It is translated as CATSRKQGAGGYTF.

This clone was recorded once. The chain recombines TRBV9 with TRBJ2-7; 10 bases line up with TRBD1. Per germline, CDR1 SGDLS and CDR2 YYNGEE. With 4 bases clipped from V and 3 bases from J, the junction kept 4 bases outside the gene matches. The CDR3 covers 14 residues. CDR3 sequence reads: CASSSGDRGYEQYF. CDR3 nucleotide sequence: TGTGCCAGCAGCTCCGGGGACAGGGGCTACGAGCAGTACTTC.

The V call is TRBV4-1, the J call TRBJ1-5; TRBD1 aligns across 8 bases. This CDR3 contains 14 residues. After removal of 4 bases from V and 6 bases from J, the junction contained 5 bases not matched to a gene. The germline V gene encodes CDR1 MGHRA and CDR2 YSYEKL. This chain's CDR3 is CASSPAQGAQPQHF. For the CDR3, the DNA is TGCGCCAGCAGCCCAGCCCAGGGGGCTCAGCCCCAGCATTTT.

Comment on this clone: In the same sample, other DNA sequences code for this CDR3. This chain links TRBV6-4 with TRBJ2-3; TRBD1 matches at 7 bases. The CDR3 sequence is 14 residues long. V shed 4 bases and J 3 bases; nucleotides not matched to a gene: 4. Germline loops: CDR1 MRHNA, CDR2 SNTAGT. In DNA form, the CDR3 reads TGTGCCAGCAGTGGACAGGGTGGAACAGATACGCAGTATTTT. This codes for CASSGQGGTDTQYF.

The J gene is TRBJ1-2, the V gene TRBV18; weak D call: TRBD1 (5 bases). V was trimmed by 6 bases and J by 0 bases, leaving 8 bases between them. The germline V gene has CDR1 KGHSH and CDR2 LQKENI. This CDR3 spans 13 amino acids. The CDR3 protein is CASSQGTNYGYTF. In nucleotides, the CDR3 is TGTGCCAGCTCCCAGGGAACTAACTATGGCTACACCTTC.

The rearrangement joins TRBV2 to TRBJ2-4; a possible D gene is TRBD1 (5 bases). Trimming shortened V by 3 bases and J by 0 bases, and 9 bases separated the two germline ends. The CDR3 consists of 15 residues. The germline CDR1 and CDR2 sequences are SNHLY and FYNNEI. CDR3 sequence reads: CASSDHRLAKNIQYF. The CDR3 region has the DNA TGTGCCAGCAGTGACCACAGGTTAGCCAAAAACATTCAGTACTTC.